This T cell receptor (beta chain) was identified during a study of vaccination effects on CD4 cells after COVID-19. Study at large: Each participant was given two doses of one vaccine (BNT162b2 or mRNA-1273).

On this clone: Antigen unknown.

Trimming stripped 7 bases from V and 7 bases from J, with 13 bases between. Germline assignment: CDR1 MNHEY and CDR2 SVGAGI. This CDR3 region has 12 residues. ViraFEST used viral peptide pools to expand antigen-specific CD4+ T cells before sequencing. When ten to eleven days of culture had elapsed, CD4+ T cells were isolated. People in the vaccine group had not been infected with SARS-CoV-2 before, and their nucleocapsid antibodies were negative. After two million PBMC were placed in each well, they were cultured with around 10 IU/ml IL-2 and around 10 ug/ml peptides. Cultures received IL-2 medium that replaced half the medium on days 3 and 7. This table comes from immunoSEQ multiplex PCR, and its TCRdb copy is limited to in-frame clones, with some not included. The data show tens of thousands of clones, roughly 70% seen once. Study outcomes and limitations: Marked clonal contraction of both clone types appeared late after vaccination.

This chain joins TRBV6-5 and TRBJ1-2; the D gene is possibly TRBD1 (5 bases). Here the sequenced sample was CD4+ T cells from PBMCs cultured with SARS-CoV-2 spike peptides, taken before COVID-19 vaccination. The sequence derives from a human donor who received a COVID-19 vaccine. The CDR3 DNA reads as TGTGCCAGCACGACCGCCGGGGCTGGCTACACCTTC. Translated, it gives CASTTAGAGYTF.